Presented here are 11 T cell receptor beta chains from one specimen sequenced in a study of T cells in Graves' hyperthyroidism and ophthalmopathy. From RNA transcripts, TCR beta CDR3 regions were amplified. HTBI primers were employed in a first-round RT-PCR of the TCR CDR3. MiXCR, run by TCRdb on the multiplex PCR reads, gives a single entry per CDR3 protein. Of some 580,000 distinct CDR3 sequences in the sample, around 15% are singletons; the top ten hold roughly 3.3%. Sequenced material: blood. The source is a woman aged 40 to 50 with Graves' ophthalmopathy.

The CDR3 spells CASSLGLKAGSSYEQYF. CDR3 coding DNA: TGTGCCAGCAGCTTGGGCCTCAAAGCGGGGTCCTCCTACGAGCAGTACTTC. V is TRBV5-5 and J is TRBJ2-7; 7 bases are shared with TRBD2. The V gene end was trimmed by 0 bases and the J gene end by 0 bases; junction bases not matched to a gene: 9. From germline, CDR1 is SGHKS and CDR2 YYEKEE (reference sequence). There are 17 residues in the CDR3.

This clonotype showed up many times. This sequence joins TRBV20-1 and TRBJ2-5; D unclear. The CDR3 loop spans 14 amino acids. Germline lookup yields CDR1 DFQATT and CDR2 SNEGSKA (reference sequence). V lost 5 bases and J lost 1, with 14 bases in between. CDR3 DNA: TGCAGTGCTGGTAAATGGGATTTCCAAGAGACCCAGTACTTC. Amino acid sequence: CSAGKWDFQETQYF.

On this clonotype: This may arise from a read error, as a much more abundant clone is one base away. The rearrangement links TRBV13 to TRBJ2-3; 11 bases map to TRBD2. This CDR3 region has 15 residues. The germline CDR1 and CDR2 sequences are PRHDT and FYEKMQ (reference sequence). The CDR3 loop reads CASSLEGTSGDTRYF. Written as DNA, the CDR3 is TGTGCCAGCAGCTTAGAAGGGACTAGCGGAGATACGCGGTATTTT.

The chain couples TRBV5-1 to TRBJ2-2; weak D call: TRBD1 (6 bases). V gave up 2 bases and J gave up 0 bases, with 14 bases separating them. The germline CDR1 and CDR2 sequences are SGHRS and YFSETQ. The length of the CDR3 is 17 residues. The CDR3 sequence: CASSFPDGQTNTGELFF. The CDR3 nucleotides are TGCGCCAGCAGCTTCCCCGACGGACAGACGAACACCGGGGAGCTGTTTTTT.

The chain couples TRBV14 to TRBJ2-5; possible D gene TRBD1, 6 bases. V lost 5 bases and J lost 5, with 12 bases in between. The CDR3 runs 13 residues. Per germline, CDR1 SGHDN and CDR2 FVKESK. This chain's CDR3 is CASSYRVRETQYF. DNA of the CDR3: TGTGCCAGCAGCTACAGGGTTCGGGAGACCCAGTACTTC.

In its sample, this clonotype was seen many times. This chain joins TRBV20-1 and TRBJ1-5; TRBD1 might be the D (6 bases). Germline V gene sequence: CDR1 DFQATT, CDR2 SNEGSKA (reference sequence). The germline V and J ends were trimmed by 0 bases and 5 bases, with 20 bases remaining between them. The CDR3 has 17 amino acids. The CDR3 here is CSAREGQSTTYHQPQHF. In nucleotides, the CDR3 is TGCAGTGCTAGAGAAGGACAGTCGACTACCTATCATCAGCCCCAGCATTTT.

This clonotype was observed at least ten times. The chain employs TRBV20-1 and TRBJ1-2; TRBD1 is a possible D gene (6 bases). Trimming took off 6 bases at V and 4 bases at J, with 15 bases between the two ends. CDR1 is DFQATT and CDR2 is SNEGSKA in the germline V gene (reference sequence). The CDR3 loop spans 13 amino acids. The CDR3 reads CSAPWQGFYGYTF. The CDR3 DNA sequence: TGCAGTGCCCCCTGGCAGGGGTTCTATGGCTACACCTTC.

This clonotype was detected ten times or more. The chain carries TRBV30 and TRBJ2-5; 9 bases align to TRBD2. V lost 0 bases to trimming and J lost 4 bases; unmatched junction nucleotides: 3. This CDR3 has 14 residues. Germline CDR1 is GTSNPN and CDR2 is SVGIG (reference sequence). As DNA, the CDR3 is TGTGCCTGGAGTGTAGTAGCGGGGGTAGAGACCCAGTACTTC. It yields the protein CAWSVVAGVETQYF.

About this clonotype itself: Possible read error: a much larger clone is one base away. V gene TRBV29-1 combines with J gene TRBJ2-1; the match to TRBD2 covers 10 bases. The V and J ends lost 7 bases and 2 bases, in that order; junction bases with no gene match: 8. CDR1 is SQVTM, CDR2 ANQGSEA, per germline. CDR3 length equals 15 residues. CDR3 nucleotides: TGCAGCGCCGAGAGCGGGACTAGCGCCTACAATGAGCAGTTCTTC. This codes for CSAESGTSAYNEQFF.

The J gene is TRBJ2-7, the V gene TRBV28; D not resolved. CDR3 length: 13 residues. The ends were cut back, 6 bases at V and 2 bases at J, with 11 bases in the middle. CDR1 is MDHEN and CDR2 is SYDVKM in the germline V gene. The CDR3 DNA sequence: TGTGCCAGCAGCCTGTGGGTGGCCTACGAGCAGTACTTC. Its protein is CASSLWVAYEQYF.

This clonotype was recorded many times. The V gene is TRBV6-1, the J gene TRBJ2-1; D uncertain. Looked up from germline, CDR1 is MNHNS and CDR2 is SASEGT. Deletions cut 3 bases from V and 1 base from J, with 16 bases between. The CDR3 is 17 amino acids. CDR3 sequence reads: CASSEPETFRSYNEQFF. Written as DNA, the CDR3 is TGTGCCAGCAGTGAGCCGGAGACTTTCCGTTCCTACAATGAGCAGTTCTTC.